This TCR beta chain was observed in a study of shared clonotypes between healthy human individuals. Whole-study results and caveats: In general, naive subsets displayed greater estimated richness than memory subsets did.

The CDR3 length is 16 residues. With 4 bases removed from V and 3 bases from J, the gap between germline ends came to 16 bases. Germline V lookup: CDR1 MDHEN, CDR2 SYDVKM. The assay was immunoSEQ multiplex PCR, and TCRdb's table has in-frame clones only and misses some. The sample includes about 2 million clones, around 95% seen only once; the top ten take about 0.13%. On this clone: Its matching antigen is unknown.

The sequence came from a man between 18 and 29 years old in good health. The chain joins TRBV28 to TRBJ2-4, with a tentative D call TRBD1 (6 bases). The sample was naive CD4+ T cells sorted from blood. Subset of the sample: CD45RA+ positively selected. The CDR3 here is CASSSPGVLGKNIQYF. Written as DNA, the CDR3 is TGTGCCAGCAGTTCGCCAGGGGTTCTCGGCAAAAACATTCAGTACTTC. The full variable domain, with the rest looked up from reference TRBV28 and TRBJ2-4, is DVKVTQSSRYLVKRTGEKVFLECVQDMDHENMFWYRQDPGLGLRLIYFSYDVKMKEKGDIPEGYSVSREKKERFSLILESASTNQTSMYLCASSSPGVLGKNIQYFGAGTRLSVL.